The clone carrying this T cell receptor beta chain was seen more than once but under ten times. The antigen is unknown. PCR involved 60 Vbeta and 13 Jbeta primers. TCRdb's table, derived via immunoSEQ multiplex PCR, lists solely in-frame clones and lacks some. The sample has approximately 100,000 clones, 76% seen once. In germline, CDR1 is MNHNS, CDR2 SASEGT. The CDR3 is 15 residues long. Trimming cost V 4 bases and J 6 bases; bases outside gene matches: 6. This entry is derived from a study of cytomegalovirus exposure and HLA in healthy donors. Study overall: Earlier, fewer than 130 million unique TCR beta sequences were recovered from around 200 million T cells by an analysis.

General study findings and limits: A list of 150 to 200 TCR beta chains associated with cytomegalovirus was given. When a later analysis was performed, an Asian-associated ancestry cluster reportedly had fewer N-insertions than the roughly 700-donor mean. Later on, a genetic analysis was performed. It linked a missense variant in DCLRE1C with V- and J-gene trimming of TCR beta.

The chain couples TRBV6-1 to TRBJ2-4, with 10 bases aligning to TRBD1. The sequence derives from a man aged 35-49 years in good health and CMV-seronegative. The sequencing sample was made of PBMCs. The DNA for the CDR3 is TGTGCCAGCAGTGTGACAGGGGGCTTGGGAAACATTCAGTACTTC. It specifies CASSVTGGLGNIQYF.